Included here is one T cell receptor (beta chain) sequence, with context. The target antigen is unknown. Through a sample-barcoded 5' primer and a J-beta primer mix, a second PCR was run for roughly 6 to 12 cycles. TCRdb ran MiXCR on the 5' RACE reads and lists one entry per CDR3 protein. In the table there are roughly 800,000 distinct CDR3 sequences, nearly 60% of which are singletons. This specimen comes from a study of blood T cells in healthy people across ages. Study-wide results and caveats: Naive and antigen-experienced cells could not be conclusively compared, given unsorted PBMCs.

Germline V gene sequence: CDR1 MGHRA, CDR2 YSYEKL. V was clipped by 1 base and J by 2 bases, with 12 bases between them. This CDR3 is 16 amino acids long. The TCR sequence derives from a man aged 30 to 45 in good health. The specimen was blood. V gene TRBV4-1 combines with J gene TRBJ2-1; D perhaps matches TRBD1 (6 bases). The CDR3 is CASSQGVRGTYNEQFF. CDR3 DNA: TGCGCCAGCAGCCAAGGAGTCAGGGGCACCTACAATGAGCAGTTCTTC.